What follows are 15 T cell receptor beta chains derived from one specimen sequenced in a study of shared clonotypes between healthy human individuals (dated by TCRdb to about 2020). Libraries were made using the immunoSEQ multiplex PCR assay. TCRdb's version of the immuneACCESS table is confined to in-frame rearrangements and falls short of the full clone set. An unresolved V gene accounts for under half of the shortfall where checked; the remainder is of unknown origin. The sample data list about 300,000 clones, and less than 85% of these were observed just once. Together, the top ten hold 10% of the sample. The specimen sequenced was memory CD4+ T cells sorted from blood. The sample's cell subset or site, from its label and the paper: CD45RA-negative fraction. The receptors derive from a young man in good health.

V is TRBV6-6 and J is TRBJ2-1; D is unclear. This CDR3 region has 14 residues. Germline V CDR1 and CDR2: MNHNY, SVGAGI (reference sequence). Trimming took off 2 bases at V and 3 bases at J, with 8 bases between the two ends. In nucleotides, the CDR3 is TGTGCCAGCAGTTACGCGGCAGTCTACAATGAGCAGTTCTTC. Its translation is CASSYAAVYNEQFF.

This clone was seen only a few times. The rearrangement uses TRBV7-8 and TRBJ2-7; 10 bases match TRBD1. This CDR3 spans 15 amino acids. The junction had 5 bases not matched to a gene; V was cut back by 3 bases and J by 3 bases. Germline loops: CDR1 SGHVS, CDR2 FQNEAQ. In nucleotides, the CDR3 is TGTGCCAGCAGCTTCCTGGGACAGGGGAGCTACGAGCAGTACTTC. It specifies CASSFLGQGSYEQYF.

The V gene is TRBV7-7, the J gene TRBJ2-3; D perhaps matches TRBD1 (5 bases). V was cut by 4 bases and J by 2 bases, with 10 bases left in between. This CDR3 comprises 14 residues. Per the germline V gene, CDR1 is SSHAT and CDR2 is FNYEAQ (reference sequence). The CDR3 region has the DNA TGTGCCAGCAGCTCCGACAGCCTCACAGATACGCAGTATTTT. Protein: CASSSDSLTDTQYF.

The chain employs TRBV7-8 and TRBJ2-3; either TRBD1 or TRBD2 may supply D (6 bases each). The germline gives CDR1 SGHVS, CDR2 FQNEAQ. V lost 5 bases to trimming and J lost 2 bases, with 23 bases between them. The CDR3 has 18 residues. The CDR3 coding sequence is TGTGCCAGCAGCGGCCTCGGGGGCACGGGGGCCTACACAGATACGCAGTATTTT. As protein: CASSGLGGTGAYTDTQYF.

V gene TRBV15 combines with J gene TRBJ2-7, with 15 bases fitting TRBD2. This CDR3 spans 18 amino acids. Per the germline V gene, CDR1 is LNHNV and CDR2 is YYDKDF (reference sequence). J gave up 5 bases and V 0 bases, and 8 bases lay outside the gene matches. The CDR3 region is CATSRDVGLAGGLHEQYF. CDR3 coding DNA: TGTGCCACCAGCAGAGATGTGGGACTAGCGGGAGGTCTCCACGAGCAGTACTTC.

J is TRBJ2-5 and V is TRBV6-1, with D hard to call. This CDR3 comprises 16 residues. V lost 3 bases and J lost 0, with 14 bases in between. CDR1 MNHNS and CDR2 SASEGT come from the germline V gene. The CDR3 sequence: CASSDPLDGYQETQYF. Here the CDR3 DNA reads TGTGCCAGCAGTGACCCCTTGGACGGGTACCAAGAGACCCAGTACTTC.

V is TRBV2 and J is TRBJ2-7; no firm D call. Per germline, CDR1 SNHLY and CDR2 FYNNEI. Trimming shortened V by 3 bases and J by 2 bases, and 11 bases separated the two germline ends. The CDR3 covers 14 residues. CDR3 residues: CASSEGHIAYEQYF. In nucleotides, the CDR3 is TGTGCCAGCAGTGAGGGCCACATAGCCTACGAGCAGTACTTC.

The gene calls are TRBV7-9 and TRBJ2-7; possibly TRBD1 for D (8 bases). The CDR3 covers 16 residues. The ends were cut back, 5 bases at V and 5 bases at J, with 22 bases in the middle. Per germline, CDR1 SEHNR and CDR2 FQNEAQ (reference sequence). The CDR3 sequence: CASSHRSDREGDEQYF. CDR3 nucleotide sequence: TGTGCCAGCAGCCATAGGTCGGACAGGGAGGGGGACGAGCAGTACTTC.

Note on this clone: Other DNA variants within this sample encode the same CDR3. The V call is TRBV5-4, the J call TRBJ2-3, with D hard to call. The germline CDR1 and CDR2 sequences are SGHNT and YYREEE (reference sequence). V lost 2 bases and J lost 3, with 4 bases in between. This CDR3 comprises 12 residues. The CDR3 spells CASSFSTDTQYF. As DNA, the CDR3 is TGTGCCAGCAGCTTTAGTACAGATACGCAGTATTTT.

This clone has just one count. V is TRBV11-2 and J is TRBJ2-3; 9 bases agree with TRBD1. The CDR3 contains 14 residues. Trimming at V came to 5 bases and at J to 4 bases, leaving 4 bases not matched to a gene. Germline V lookup: CDR1 SGHAT, CDR2 FQNNGV. The CDR3 here is CASSQDRGPDTQYF. For the CDR3, the DNA is TGTGCCAGCAGCCAGGACAGGGGCCCAGATACGCAGTATTTT.

The rearrangement uses TRBV9 and TRBJ1-2; D perhaps matches TRBD1 (5 bases). Trimming removed 0 bases from V and 0 bases from J, with 12 bases in between. This CDR3 is built from 16 residues. Per the germline V gene, CDR1 is SGDLS and CDR2 is YYNGEE. The CDR3: CASSVEGRRANYGYTF. The CDR3 DNA reads TGTGCCAGCAGCGTAGAAGGGCGCAGGGCTAACTATGGCTACACCTTC.

The V call is TRBV6-4, the J call TRBJ1-2; no firm D call. The CDR3 has 13 amino acids. Trimming took off 0 bases at V and 8 bases at J, with 10 bases between the two ends. CDR1 is MRHNA, CDR2 SNTAGT, per germline. The CDR3 DNA reads as TGTGCCAGCAGTGACTCTGGCGGATGGGGCTACACCTTC. It specifies CASSDSGGWGYTF.

The chain is built from TRBV7-2 and TRBJ2-5; D is tentatively TRBD1 or TRBD2 (5 bases each). Germline V gene lookup returns CDR1 SGHTA and CDR2 FQGNSA. Trimming took off 0 bases at V and 1 base at J, with 9 bases between the two ends. The CDR3 length is 15 residues. CDR3 nucleotides: TGTGCCAGCAGCTTAGCTCGGGGCCGCCAAGAGACCCAGTACTTC. Translated, it gives CASSLARGRQETQYF.

V is TRBV6-5 and J is TRBJ2-3, with no clear D. Looked up from germline, CDR1 is MNHEY and CDR2 is SVGAGI. The CDR3 totals 15 residues. Trimming removed 5 bases at V and 5 bases at J, with 17 bases between. The CDR3 reads CASSPGVFTGDTQYF. CDR3 in DNA: TGTGCCAGCAGTCCTGGGGTTTTTACCGGAGATACGCAGTATTTT.

V and J are TRBV29-1 and TRBJ2-5; 7 positions match TRBD1. CDR1 and CDR2 (germline): SQVTM, ANQGSEA. The CDR3 is 11 residues long. With V trimmed by 8 bases and J by 6 bases, 6 bases remained unmatched. The CDR3 sequence is CSISQGKTQYF. Written as DNA, the CDR3 is TGCAGCATATCACAGGGGAAGACCCAGTACTTC. Variable domain in full (rest from reference TRBV29-1 and TRBJ2-5): SAVISQKPSRDICQRGTSLTIQCQVDSQVTMMFWYRQQPGQSLTLIATANQGSEATYESGFVIDKFPISRPNLTFSTLTVSNMSPEDSSIYLCSISQGKTQYFGPGTRLLVL.